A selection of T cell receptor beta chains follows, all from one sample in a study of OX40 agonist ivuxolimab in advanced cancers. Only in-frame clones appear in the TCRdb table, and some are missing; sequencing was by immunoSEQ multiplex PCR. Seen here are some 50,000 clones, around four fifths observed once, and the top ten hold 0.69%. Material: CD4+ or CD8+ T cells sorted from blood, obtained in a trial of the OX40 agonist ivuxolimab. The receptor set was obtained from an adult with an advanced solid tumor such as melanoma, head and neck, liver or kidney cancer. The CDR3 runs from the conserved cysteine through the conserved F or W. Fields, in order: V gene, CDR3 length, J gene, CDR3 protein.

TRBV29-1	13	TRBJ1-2	CSVEEASFYGYTF
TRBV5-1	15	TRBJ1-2	CASSPAAGFDYGYTF
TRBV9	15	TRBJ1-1	CASSVLSGENTEAFF
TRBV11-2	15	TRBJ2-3	CASSLVEPSTDTQYF
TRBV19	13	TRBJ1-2	CASRTGVPRGYTF
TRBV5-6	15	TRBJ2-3	CASSLGPTSTDTQYF
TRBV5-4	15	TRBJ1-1	CASSSTQGAMDEAFF
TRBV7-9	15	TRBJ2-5	CASSLDGGKQETQYF
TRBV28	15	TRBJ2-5	CASSLRSGQRETQYF
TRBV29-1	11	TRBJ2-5	CSARGQETQYF
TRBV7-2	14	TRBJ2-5	CASSLAAGQETQYF
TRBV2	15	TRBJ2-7	CASSGESGPLYEQYF
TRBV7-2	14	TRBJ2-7	CASSRDIGRDEQYF
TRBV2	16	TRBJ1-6	CASKIGQGARDSPLHF
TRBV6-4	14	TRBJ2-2	CASSDRAGAGELFF
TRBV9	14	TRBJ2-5	CASSVGTVQETQYF
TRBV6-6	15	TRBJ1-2	CASSPRPLGVYGYTF
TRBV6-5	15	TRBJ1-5	CASRSGDYGNQPQHF
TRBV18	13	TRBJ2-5	CASSPSIQETQYF
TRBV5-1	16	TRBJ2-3	CASSLDVRQPTGAQYF
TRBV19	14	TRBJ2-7	CASSFQGATYEQYF
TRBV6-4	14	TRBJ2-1	CASSAGQSGNEQFF
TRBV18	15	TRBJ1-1	CASSPKGQGNTEAFF
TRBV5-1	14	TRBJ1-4	CASSVTGTNEKLFF
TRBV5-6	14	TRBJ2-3	CASSSPRGVDTQYF
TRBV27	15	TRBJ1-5	CASSSDRGHNQPQHF
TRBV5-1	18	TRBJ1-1	CASSKTGTGVSDRLEAFF
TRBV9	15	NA	CASSVDYGRAYEQYF